The TCR beta chain under discussion was sequenced for a study of CD8 T cell repertoires and HIV-1 epitope variants (dated by TCRdb to about 2020). Background for the entire study: Twenty-five peptides representing autologous and known Gag and Nef epitope variants were each used to stimulate T cells in separate culture wells. A CMV, EBV and flu peptide pool, the Ebola AY9 epitope as negative control, and a no-peptide well were included as control conditions. The epitopes tested were three Gag epitope families plus Nef HW9 and YT9. T cells were enriched using the EasySep Human T Cell Enrichment Kit and were co-cultured with equal numbers of autologous T cell-negative cells serving as antigen-presenting cells. The cultures were grown for ten to eleven days in IMDM with gentamicin, and half of the media was changed on days 3 and 7 with IL-2, IL-7 and IL-15 added. An aliquot of 1M T cells was saved as an uncultured baseline condition, separate from the roughly 83 T cell cultures. A total of about 83 T cell cultures were run, with each culture condition performed in triplicate except for one peptide, which was performed in duplicate.

Remarks on this clone: The specificity of this receptor is unknown. No base quality values were provided; no much bigger clone lies one nucleotide off.

The EasySep Human CD8+ T Cell Enrichment Kit was used on day 10 to isolate CD8+ T cells from every culture. The germline ends are 11 bases apart after V is trimmed by 7 bases and J by 0 bases. CDR1 and CDR2, per the germline V gene (reference sequence), are MNHEY and SMNVEV. The CDR3 numbers 14 residues from cysteine through phenylalanine. Only the CDR3 part of the read is kept: 42 bases, read in frame from the first base. TCR beta CDR3 regions were sequenced at survey depth on the immunoSEQ platform. The QIAamp DNA micro kit was used to extract genomic DNA from every cultured and uncultured CD8+ T cell population. As for the authors' bioinformatics: Samples with under 5,000 productive reads were excluded, and this exclusion removed 5 of the 75 HIV peptide-stimulated cultures. A MANAFEST web app trimmed sequences to CDR3 and removed nonproductive sequences, CDR3s under 5 amino acids, and those not starting C or ending F/W. Antigen-specific clonotypes had to expand in at least 2 of 3 replicates versus no-peptide control at FDR 0.01, only within one epitope family. Specific clonotypes also needed at least fivefold higher frequency than in wells stimulated with peptides from other epitope families. TCRdb took over this immuneACCESS table, retaining in-frame rearrangements with V and J assigned. Such tables are incomplete; in checked studies, under half of the missing clones stem from an unresolved V gene, and the remainder is unexplained. V, J and clone size are taken as reported in that table, and D and trimming were inferred from the DNA itself. Within this sample are 2,000 to 3,000 clones, with 73% of them counted one time only. Around two fifths of the sample comes from the top ten.

The research as a whole found: Five clonotypes recognized the Nef KF9 family and one clonotype recognized the HW9 family, while no responses to the TAALDMSHF plasma variant were seen. The study identified roughly 9 antigen-specific TCR beta clonotypes, over 5 of which appeared to be cross-reactive for autologous or known escape epitope variants. The assay identified only TCR beta chains and indicated proliferation in response to antigen, without indicating T cell function or cytokine profile.

The source of this sequence is a male donor with HIV. Sequences were obtained from cultured CD8+ T cells derived from PBMCs. The chain links TRBV27 with TRBJ2-3, with TRBD1 perhaps the D gene, on 5 matching bases. Read as DNA, the sequence is TGTGCCAGCAATCATCCAGGGAGCACAGATACGCAGTATTTT. This codes for CASNHPGSTDTQYF.